The 26 T cell receptor beta chains in this list originate from one sample, sequenced in a study of T cells in narcolepsy. The protocol was immunoSEQ multiplex PCR, while the TCRdb copy is restricted to in-frame clones and leaves out a portion. The table has fewer than 15,000 clones, 70% to 90% seen once; the top ten hold approximately 1.6%. Source material: CD45RA- memory CD4+ T cells from PBMCs. The receptors shown here come from a human donor with narcolepsy.

This clone was seen a few times. The CDR3, as DNA: TGTGCCAGCTCACCTCCAGGGAGGGGCTCTCACACTGAAGCTTTCTTT. Translation gives CASSPPGRGSHTEAFF. V and J are TRBV18 and TRBJ1-1, with a possible D match to TRBD1 (5 bases). V lost 3 bases and J lost 3, with 17 bases in between. The CDR3 length is 16 residues. Germline values: CDR1 KGHSH, CDR2 LQKENI. Combining the CDR3 with reference TRBV18 and TRBJ1-1 gives the whole variable domain NAGVMQNPRHLVRRRGQEARLRCSPMKGHSHVYWYRQLPEEGLKFMVYLQKENIIDESGMPKERFSAEFPKEGPSILRIQQVVRGDSAAYFCASSPPGRGSHTEAFFGQGTRLTVV.

V gene TRBV6-5 combines with J gene TRBJ1-1; D might be TRBD1 (5 bases). V was clipped by 4 bases and J by 7 bases, with 16 bases between them. The germline V gene has CDR1 MNHEY and CDR2 SVGAGI. The CDR3 has 14 residues. The CDR3 DNA is TGTGCCAGCAGTTCCTGGGGGGAACAAGGTGAAGCTTTCTTT. This gives the protein CASSSWGEQGEAFF.

This clone was detected once. The V call is TRBV9, the J call TRBJ2-7; possible D gene TRBD2, 5 bases. This CDR3 comprises 14 residues. Per the germline V gene, CDR1 is SGDLS and CDR2 is YYNGEE. Trimming shortened V by 3 bases and J by 4 bases, and 14 bases separated the two germline ends. This CDR3 is CASSARWETYEQYF. DNA for the CDR3: TGTGCCAGCAGCGCTAGGTGGGAGACGTACGAGCAGTACTTC.

The genes are TRBV7-3 and TRBJ2-7; 10 nucleotides line up with TRBD1. The length of the CDR3 is 16 residues. With V trimmed by 5 bases and J by 2 bases, 9 bases remained unmatched. CDR1 and CDR2 from the germline V gene are SGHTA and FQGTGA. CDR3 DNA sequence: TGTGCCAGCAGCCCACAGGGACAGGGGATCCCCTACGAGCAGTACTTC. Protein sequence: CASSPQGQGIPYEQYF.

The chain recombines TRBV27 with TRBJ2-7; 7 bases map to TRBD2. The CDR3 extends over 14 amino acids. Germline V gene sequence: CDR1 MNHEY, CDR2 SMNVEV (reference sequence). V dropped 3 bases and J dropped 6; count of bases not matched to a gene: 8. CDR3 residues: CASSFKGRVGEQYF. The CDR3 DNA reads as TGTGCCAGCAGTTTCAAGGGGAGGGTAGGCGAGCAGTACTTC.

The chain uses TRBV9 and TRBJ1-3; possibly TRBD1 for D (6 bases). With 2 bases removed from V and 0 bases from J, the gap between germline ends came to 12 bases. The CDR3 runs to 16 residues. Germline V gene lookup returns CDR1 SGDLS and CDR2 YYNGEE. CDR3: CASSVRGGISGNTIYF. In nucleotides, the CDR3 is TGTGCCAGCAGCGTGAGGGGGGGGATCTCTGGAAACACCATATATTTT.

The chain joins TRBV15 to TRBJ2-5; no clear D. Trimming left V 2 bases short and J 3 bases short, with 22 bases between. Germline V CDR1 and CDR2: LNHNV, YYDKDF (reference sequence). CDR3 length: 18 amino acids. CDR3 sequence reads: CATSRTTTRSVEKETQYF. CDR3 sequence (DNA): TGTGCCACCAGCAGAACAACGACGCGGTCGGTCGAGAAAGAGACCCAGTACTTC.

V and J are TRBV30 and TRBJ2-5, with 8 nucleotides matching TRBD1. The CDR3 spans 16 residues. Germline loops: CDR1 GTSNPN, CDR2 SVGIG (reference sequence). The V gene end was trimmed by 1 base and the J gene end by 4 bases; junction bases not matched to a gene: 11. As DNA, the CDR3 is TGTGCCTGGAGTGAAGCGACCAGGGGGCGTGGAGAGACCCAGTACTTC. It encodes CAWSEATRGRGETQYF.

V and J are TRBV27 and TRBJ2-1; D may be TRBD2 (5 bases). Germline CDR1 is MNHEY and CDR2 is SMNVEV (reference sequence). Trimming took off 4 bases at V and 6 bases at J, with 16 bases between the two ends. This CDR3 spans 15 amino acids. The CDR3 sequence: CASSSPGRARNEQFF. In DNA form, the CDR3 reads TGTGCCAGCAGTTCCCCCGGGCGGGCCCGCAATGAGCAGTTCTTC.

The chain recombines TRBV6-5 with TRBJ1-2; D unresolved. The CDR3 consists of 15 residues. Trimming stripped 3 bases from V and 1 base from J, with 12 bases between. Looked up from germline, CDR1 is MNHEY and CDR2 is SVGAGI. CDR3 residues: CASSYREPHNYGYTF. The DNA for the CDR3 is TGTGCCAGCAGTTATCGGGAGCCTCATAACTATGGCTACACCTTC.

The rearrangement links TRBV20-1 to TRBJ2-1, with TRBD2 matching over 7 bases. The junction had 4 bases not matched to a gene; V was cut back by 5 bases and J by 9 bases. The germline CDR1 and CDR2 sequences are DFQATT and SNEGSKA (reference sequence). The CDR3 contains 11 residues. The CDR3 nucleotides are TGCAGTGCTGCGGGAGTGGGTGAGCAGTTCTTC. Protein sequence: CSAAGVGEQFF.

The gene calls are TRBV19 and TRBJ2-3; the D gene is possibly TRBD2 (7 bases). The CDR3 has 17 amino acids. The V end was cut by 6 bases, the J end by 0 bases, with 19 bases between. The V gene's germline CDR1 is LNHDA and CDR2 SQIVND (reference sequence). CDR3 sequence reads: CASSPLGGPHSTDTQYF. CDR3 coding DNA: TGTGCCAGTAGCCCTTTGGGGGGGCCCCATAGCACAGATACGCAGTATTTT.

The V and J genes are TRBV2 and TRBJ1-2; 10 bases are a match to TRBD1. The CDR3 length is 13 residues. Germline trimming cut 6 bases from V and 8 bases from J; bases unmatched to any gene: 6. Germline V gene data show CDR1 as SNHLY and CDR2 as FYNNEI. CDR3 region: CASRRQGANGYTF. CDR3 DNA sequence: TGTGCCAGCAGGAGACAGGGGGCGAACGGCTACACCTTC. The complete variable domain, with remaining parts taken from reference TRBV2 and TRBJ1-2, reads EPEVTQTPSHQVTQMGQEVILRCVPISNHLYFYWYRQILGQKVEFLVSFYNNEISEKSEIFDDQFSVERPDGSNFTLKIRSTKLEDSAMYFCASRRQGANGYTFGSGTRLTVV.

This clone was recorded once. The chain couples TRBV19 to TRBJ1-5, with D maybe TRBD1 (6 bases). Germline V gene sequence: CDR1 LNHDA, CDR2 SQIVND (reference sequence). This CDR3 is built from 17 residues. Between the trimmed V and J ends, which lost 4 bases and 2 bases, there was a span of 18 bases. CDR3 bases: TGTGCCAGTAGTAATCGCAGGGGAGAAGTGGGCAATCAGCCCCAGCATTTT. Translating it yields CASSNRRGEVGNQPQHF.

This clone was detected once. The CDR3 loop reads CASSEHRGAGYTF. The CDR3 bases are TGTGCCAGCAGTGAGCACAGGGGGGCTGGCTACACCTTC. The chain recombines TRBV6-1 with TRBJ1-2; 8 nucleotides agree with TRBD1. The CDR3 covers 13 residues. CDR1 and CDR2 from the germline V gene are MNHNS and SASEGT. Trimming removed 3 bases from V and 7 bases from J; junction bases left unmatched: 4.

This chain links TRBV18 with TRBJ2-7; TRBD1 matches at 8 bases. The CDR3 consists of 13 residues. J lost 5 bases, V lost 4 bases, and 4 bases had no gene match. CDR1 and CDR2 from the germline V gene are KGHSH and LQKENI. The DNA of the CDR3 is TGTGCCAGCTCACTTATGGACAGGGACGAGCAGTACTTC. Protein: CASSLMDRDEQYF.

The chain carries TRBV5-1 and TRBJ2-7, with 8 bases that match TRBD2. Germline V CDR1 and CDR2: SGHRS, YFSETQ. The CDR3 covers 15 residues. J was trimmed by 6 bases and V by 4 bases; bases with no gene match: 12. CDR3 bases: TGCGCCAGCAGCGGTAGCGGGATTCTCCAGGGCGAGCAGTACTTC. Translating gives CASSGSGILQGEQYF. The entire variable domain, with the rest obtained from reference TRBV5-1 and TRBJ2-7, is as follows: KAGVTQTPRYLIKTRGQQVTLSCSPISGHRSVSWYQQTPGQGLQFLFEYFSETQRNKGNFPGRFSGRQFSNSRSEMNVSTLELGDSALYLCASSGSGILQGEQYFGPGTRLTVT.

CDR3 DNA sequence: TGTGCCAGGAGACAGGCTTTCAACACTGAAGCTTTCTTT. Its protein product is CARRQAFNTEAFF. The genes are TRBV2 and TRBJ1-1; maybe TRBD1 (6 bases). Trimming shortened V by 9 bases and J by 2 bases, and 13 bases separated the two germline ends. Per germline, CDR1 SNHLY and CDR2 FYNNEI. There are 13 residues in the CDR3. Using reference TRBV2 and TRBJ1-1 for the parts outside the CDR3, the full variable domain is EPEVTQTPSHQVTQMGQEVILRCVPISNHLYFYWYRQILGQKVEFLVSFYNNEISEKSEIFDDQFSVERPDGSNFTLKIRSTKLEDSAMYFCARRQAFNTEAFFGQGTRLTVV.

The chain's CDR3 is CASASGLLGTDTQYF. CDR3 nucleotides: TGCGCCAGCGCTAGCGGGCTATTAGGTACAGATACGCAGTATTTT. V and J are TRBV5-1 and TRBJ2-3; 8 nucleotides align to TRBD2. J was trimmed by 3 bases and V by 7 bases; bases with no gene match: 10. The CDR3 is 15 residues long. CDR1 is SGHRS and CDR2 is YFSETQ in the germline V gene.

The J gene is TRBJ1-3, the V gene TRBV18; 9 nucleotides align to TRBD1. The germline V gene has CDR1 KGHSH and CDR2 LQKENI. V gave up 2 bases and J gave up 6 bases; unmatched junction bases: 5. The CDR3 has 15 amino acids. The CDR3, as DNA: TGTGCCAGCTCACCATCGGGACAGGGACCAAACACCATATATTTT. Translating it yields CASSPSGQGPNTIYF.

The V and J genes are TRBV4-2 and TRBJ2-2, with a tentative D call TRBD2 (7 bases). The V gene's germline CDR1 is LGHNA and CDR2 YNFKEQ. V was shortened by 4 bases and J by 3 bases, with 12 bases between the two germline ends. There are 15 residues in the CDR3. CDR3 region: CASSPSGGYTGELFF. The CDR3 bases are TGTGCCAGCAGCCCGTCGGGGGGCTACACCGGGGAGCTGTTTTTT.

The rearrangement uses TRBV15 and TRBJ2-7, with 7 bases aligning to TRBD2. Germline CDR1 and CDR2: LNHNV and YYDKDF (reference sequence). V was pared by 3 bases and J by 6 bases, with 5 bases of the junction left unmatched. This CDR3 is built from 13 residues. The CDR3 loop reads CATSSLADLEQYF. The DNA for the CDR3 is TGTGCCACCAGCAGCCTAGCGGACCTCGAGCAGTACTTC.

This clone was seen just once. V is TRBV9 and J is TRBJ2-5, with no clear D. The J call could be wrong; TRBJ2-7 is a better fit for the DNA end. Germline CDR1 SGDLS, CDR2 YYNGEE. The length of the CDR3 is 15 residues. This chain's CDR3 is CASSVYVDAGYEQYF. DNA of the CDR3: TGTGCCAGCAGCGTATACGTAGACGCAGGCTACGAGCAGTACTTC.

This chain connects TRBV2 to TRBJ2-2; a possible D gene is TRBD2 (5 bases). Trimming removed 2 bases at V and 1 base at J, with 8 bases between. This CDR3 is built from 15 residues. CDR1 and CDR2 from the germline V gene are SNHLY and FYNNEI. In DNA form, the CDR3 reads TGTGCCAGCAGTGAAACGGGGATGAACACCGGGGAGCTGTTTTTT. The encoded protein is CASSETGMNTGELFF.

This sequence joins TRBV5-1 and TRBJ2-7; 7 nucleotides line up with TRBD1. This CDR3 has 14 residues. V shed 4 bases, J shed 5 bases, and the junction held 9 bases outside the gene matches. Germline loops: CDR1 SGHRS, CDR2 YFSETQ. The DNA of the CDR3 is TGCGCCAGCAGCGTCCAGACAGGGAACGACGAGCAGTACTTC. Its protein product is CASSVQTGNDEQYF.

The rearrangement uses TRBV18 and TRBJ1-3; 7 bases match TRBD1. V gave up 3 bases and J gave up 9 bases; unmatched junction bases: 8. Looked up from germline, CDR1 is KGHSH and CDR2 is LQKENI. The CDR3 spans 14 residues. The CDR3 coding sequence is TGTGCCAGCTCACCGTTTCCAGGGGGAGGCACCATATATTTT. Protein product: CASSPFPGGGTIYF. Full variable domain (missing parts from reference TRBV18 and TRBJ1-3): NAGVMQNPRHLVRRRGQEARLRCSPMKGHSHVYWYRQLPEEGLKFMVYLQKENIIDESGMPKERFSAEFPKEGPSILRIQQVVRGDSAAYFCASSPFPGGGTIYFGEGSWLTVV.